The present T cell receptor (beta chain) was sequenced within a study of identical twins. Whole-study findings and limits: With abundant cord blood beta clonotypes, insertions were fewer; memory repertoires showed no such pattern. Models underpredicted monozygotic twin sharing of out-of-frame TCR alpha.

Template switching added a universal primer site; cDNA carried unique molecular identifiers. TCRdb processed the 5' RACE reads anew with MiXCR; each CDR3 protein has one entry. The sample holds 450,000 to 600,000 distinct CDR3 sequences, around 22% seen once. A word on this clonotype: The target antigen is unknown.

These data were also reused for a study on yellow fever vaccine responses in identical twins.

The sequencing input was CD4+ T cells sorted from blood. The source is a young woman in good health.

CDR3 sequence (DNA): TGTGCCAGCAGGGGCGCGGGAAACTATGGCTACACCTTC. This codes for CASRGAGNYGYTF. The chain carries TRBV3-1 and TRBJ1-2; no clear D. This CDR3 spans 13 amino acids. V lost 6 bases, J lost 2 bases, and 10 bases lay in between. Per the germline V gene, CDR1 is LGHDT and CDR2 is YNNKEL (reference sequence). The entire variable domain, with the rest obtained from reference TRBV3-1 and TRBJ1-2, is as follows: DTAVSQTPKYLVTQMGNDKSIKCEQNLGHDTMYWYKQDSKKFLKIMFSYNNKELIINETVPNRFSPKSPDKAHLNLHINSLELGDSAVYFCASRGAGNYGYTFGSGTRLTVV.